This T cell receptor beta chain was found in a study of molecular identifiers for immune sequencing clone quantification. TCRdb called the PCR reads again in MiXCR, with one record for every CDR3 protein. The table has about 640,000 distinct CDR3 sequences, 20% seen once. There are many counts of this clonotype. Its antigen is currently unknown. Libraries for naive CD8 T cells, which were made from around 20,000 to 1,000,000 sorted cells, drew on 10%, 30% or 50% of the RNA. CD8+CD4-CCR7+CD45RA+ sorting gave the naive CD8 T cells. Whole-study results and caveats: Clones exceeding 20 RNA copies carried over 99% of effector molecules but under 1% of naive-cell molecules.

The receptor was isolated from a human donor in good health. Some libraries in this study had Jurkat cell RNA spiked in. Specimen: naive CD8+ T cells from blood, with Jurkat cell RNA spiked in. Subset noted: FACS-sorted CD8+CD4-CCR7+CD45RA+ naive T cells.

DNA of the CDR3: TGTGCCAGCAGTTTGACTAGACTTGGGACCCAGTACTTC. Its translation is CASSLTRLGTQYF. The chain is built from TRBV6-5 and TRBJ2-5; possibly TRBD2 for D (6 bases). This CDR3 region has 13 residues. V gave up 4 bases and J gave up 7 bases, with 13 bases separating them. The V gene's germline CDR1 is MNHEY and CDR2 SVGAGI.